A single sample gave rise to the 25 T cell receptor beta chains below, sequenced in a study of T cell changes during pregnancy in multiple sclerosis. Clones were read by immunoSEQ multiplex PCR, and TCRdb kept only the in-frame ones, dropping some. The table has about 120,000 clones, roughly 92% seen once; the top ten hold around 6%. The material was peripheral blood, obtained before pregnancy. Receptors were obtained from a female donor with multiple sclerosis, enrolled in a pregnancy study.

The rearrangement uses TRBV18 and TRBJ2-5; TRBD2 agrees at 11 bases. CDR3 length: 15 amino acids. V lost 3 bases to trimming and J lost 1 base; unmatched junction nucleotides: 1. Germline V gene sequence: CDR1 KGHSH, CDR2 LQKENI. CDR3 in amino acids: CASSPGTSGQETQYF. For the CDR3, the DNA is TGTGCCAGCTCACCTGGGACTAGCGGCCAAGAGACCCAGTACTTC.

CDR3 DNA sequence: TGTGCCAGTAGACTAGCGGGAGGCACAGATACGCAGTATTTT. Translated, it gives CASRLAGGTDTQYF. The rearrangement links TRBV19 to TRBJ2-3, with 11 bases matching TRBD2. The CDR3 runs to 14 residues. V dropped 6 bases and J dropped 1; count of bases not matched to a gene: 0. In germline, CDR1 is LNHDA, CDR2 SQIVND (reference sequence).

This sequence joins TRBV18 and TRBJ2-1; TRBD2 is a possible D gene (6 bases). The CDR3 totals 18 residues. CDR1 KGHSH and CDR2 LQKENI come from the germline V gene. With 1 base removed from V and 6 bases from J, the gap between germline ends came to 22 bases. The CDR3 DNA reads TGTGCCAGCTCACCACGCGGGACCAGGGTGACGTGGGGCAATGAGCAGTTCTTC. Amino acid sequence: CASSPRGTRVTWGNEQFF.

The rearrangement uses TRBV5-6 and TRBJ1-1, with no clear D. CDR1 and CDR2 from the germline V gene are SGHDT and YYEEEE. V was cut by 4 bases and J by 4 bases, with 20 bases left in between. This CDR3 contains 16 residues. The CDR3 DNA sequence: TGTGCCAGCAGCCGCCCCCTTTCCCTCGCCAGCACTGAAGCTTTCTTT. Amino acid sequence: CASSRPLSLASTEAFF.

The chain combines TRBV7-3 with TRBJ1-1, with D perhaps matching TRBD1 (5 bases). V was cut by 8 bases and J by 4 bases, with 17 bases left in between. From germline, CDR1 is SGHTA and CDR2 FQGTGA. This CDR3 has 14 residues. CDR3 sequence reads: CASSPTGGLTEAFF. In DNA, the CDR3 is TGTGCCAGCTCCCCAACGGGGGGACTCACTGAAGCTTTCTTT.

The chain couples TRBV19 to TRBJ1-5; 9 nucleotides agree with TRBD1. CDR1 and CDR2 (germline): LNHDA, SQIVND (reference sequence). There are 15 residues in the CDR3. V shed 5 bases, J shed 3 bases, and the junction held 5 bases outside the gene matches. Here the CDR3 reads CASSLRDRDNQPQHF. CDR3 DNA: TGTGCCAGTAGTCTTCGGGACAGGGACAATCAGCCCCAGCATTTT.

The V call is TRBV28, the J call TRBJ2-6; the match to TRBD1 covers 8 bases. V shed 9 bases and J 4 bases; nucleotides not matched to a gene: 5. From germline, CDR1 is MDHEN and CDR2 SYDVKM. The CDR3 contains 14 residues. For the CDR3, the DNA is TGTGCCAGTCGGACAGGGACCGGGGCCAACGTCCTGACTTTC. It codes for CASRTGTGANVLTF.

This chain links TRBV9 with TRBJ1-3; D uncertain. V shed 4 bases and J shed 1 base, with 12 bases lying between them. CDR3 length: 15 residues. Germline CDR1 is SGDLS and CDR2 is YYNGEE. The CDR3 region has the DNA TGTGCCAGCAGCCCCAGGCCTGAATCTGGAAACACCATATATTTT. Residues: CASSPRPESGNTIYF. Complete variable domain (other parts from reference TRBV9 and TRBJ1-3): DSGVTQTPKHLITATGQRVTLRCSPRSGDLSVYWYQQSLDQGLQFLIQYYNGEERAKGNILERFSAQQFPDLHSELNLSSLELGDSALYFCASSPRPESGNTIYFGEGSWLTVV.

The rearrangement links TRBV28 to TRBJ1-5; a possible D gene is TRBD1 (5 bases). Trimming stripped 2 bases from V and 4 bases from J, with 9 bases between. CDR1 and CDR2 from the germline V gene are MDHEN and SYDVKM. This CDR3 region has 14 residues. The DNA for the CDR3 is TGTGCCAGCAGTTTACCGGGGGGGAATCAGCCCCAGCATTTT. Its translation: CASSLPGGNQPQHF. Full variable domain (outside the CDR3, taken from reference TRBV28 and TRBJ1-5): DVKVTQSSRYLVKRTGEKVFLECVQDMDHENMFWYRQDPGLGLRLIYFSYDVKMKEKGDIPEGYSVSREKKERFSLILESASTNQTSMYLCASSLPGGNQPQHFGDGTRLSIL.

J is TRBJ2-7 and V is TRBV7-9; 12 nucleotides match TRBD1. Unmatched junction bases numbered 15, after V lost 2 bases and J lost 7 bases. Germline CDR1 SEHNR, CDR2 FQNEAQ (reference sequence). This CDR3 has 18 residues. The CDR3 reads CASSLPGQGAPLSREQYF. In DNA, the CDR3 is TGTGCCAGCAGCTTACCGGGACAGGGGGCGCCCCTCTCTAGGGAGCAGTACTTC.

The CDR3 DNA reads TGTGCCAGCAGCTTAGGGGGCCCGAAGATGGGTACAGATACGCAGTATTTT. Protein product: CASSLGGPKMGTDTQYF. The chain carries TRBV7-2 and TRBJ2-3, with a possible D match to TRBD1 (5 bases). V was pared by 1 base and J by 3 bases, with 17 bases between. Germline loops: CDR1 SGHTA, CDR2 FQGNSA. The CDR3 length is 17 residues.

The chain combines TRBV5-1 with TRBJ1-5; no clear D gene. CDR1 and CDR2 from the germline V gene are SGHRS and YFSETQ. V was trimmed by 2 bases and J by 5 bases, leaving 8 bases between them. The CDR3 contains 13 residues. The chain's CDR3 is CASSFGEHQPQHF. The CDR3 bases are TGCGCCAGCAGCTTCGGGGAACATCAGCCCCAGCATTTT.

V and J are TRBV4-1 and TRBJ2-1, with D perhaps TRBD2 (6 bases). Trimming stripped 1 base from V and 10 bases from J, with 20 bases between. Germline V gene data show CDR1 as MGHRA and CDR2 as YSYEKL. The CDR3 contains 16 residues. CDR3 residues: CASSQAPGAGLQEQFF. The CDR3, as DNA: TGCGCCAGCAGCCAAGCACCTGGAGCGGGCCTACAGGAGCAGTTCTTC.

The V and J genes are TRBV7-2 and TRBJ2-2; 7 positions agree with TRBD2. CDR1 is SGHTA, CDR2 FQGNSA, per germline. With V trimmed by 6 bases and J by 1 base, 5 bases remained unmatched. The CDR3 extends over 15 amino acids. CDR3 amino acids: CASRWSGENTGELFF. DNA of the CDR3: TGTGCCAGCAGATGGAGCGGGGAGAACACCGGGGAGCTGTTTTTT. Full variable domain (missing parts from reference TRBV7-2 and TRBJ2-2): GAGVSQSPSNKVTEKGKDVELRCDPISGHTALYWYRQSLGQGLEFLIYFQGNSAPDKSGLPSDRFSAERTGGSVSTLTIQRTQQEDSAVYLCASRWSGENTGELFFGEGSRLTVL.

The CDR3 region is CASSPQYEQYF. CDR3 nucleotides: TGTGCCAGCAGTCCCCAATACGAGCAGTACTTC. The chain uses TRBV28 and TRBJ2-7; the D is unclear. Germline V gene data show CDR1 as MDHEN and CDR2 as SYDVKM. The CDR3 covers 11 residues. V was shortened by 5 bases and J by 4 bases, with 6 bases between the two germline ends. Looking up the rest from reference TRBV28 and TRBJ2-7 gives the full variable domain: DVKVTQSSRYLVKRTGEKVFLECVQDMDHENMFWYRQDPGLGLRLIYFSYDVKMKEKGDIPEGYSVSREKKERFSLILESASTNQTSMYLCASSPQYEQYFGPGTRLTVT.

The rearrangement links TRBV12-5 to TRBJ2-2; 8 positions match TRBD1. CDR1 is LGHNT and CDR2 is FRNRAP in the germline V gene. There are 18 residues in the CDR3. V lost 0 bases and J lost 1; bases outside the gene matches: 7. CDR3 bases: TGTGCTAGTGGTTTGGTACAAGGTGGACAGGGGAACACCGGGGAGCTGTTTTTT. Translating gives CASGLVQGGQGNTGELFF. The entire variable domain, with the rest obtained from reference TRBV12-5 and TRBJ2-2, is as follows: DARVTQTPRHKVTEMGQEVTMRCQPILGHNTVFWYRQTMMQGLELLAYFRNRAPLDDSGMPKDRFSAEMPDATLATLKIQPSEPRDSAVYFCASGLVQGGQGNTGELFFGEGSRLTVL.

The genes are TRBV19 and TRBJ1-2; possibly TRBD1 for D (5 bases). The CDR3 loop spans 15 amino acids. CDR1 is LNHDA and CDR2 is SQIVND in the germline V gene (reference sequence). The V gene lost 3 bases and the J gene lost 4 bases, with 15 bases spanning the gap. The CDR3 sequence: CASSISGREGYGYTF. DNA for the CDR3: TGTGCCAGTAGTATCAGCGGCAGGGAGGGCTATGGCTACACCTTC.

This clone was found once. J is TRBJ2-2 and V is TRBV7-6, with 9 bases fitting TRBD2. The CDR3 loop spans 16 amino acids. Germline V gene data show CDR1 as SGHVS and CDR2 as FNYEAQ. V lost 1 base, J lost 3 bases, and 3 bases stayed unmatched. The chain's CDR3 is CASSLGLAGYTGELFF. DNA for the CDR3: TGTGCCAGCAGCTTAGGGCTAGCGGGGTACACCGGGGAGCTGTTTTTT.

V and J are TRBV18 and TRBJ1-3, with 7 bases lining up with TRBD1. V lost 1 base, J lost 1 base, and 4 bases stayed unmatched. This CDR3 contains 16 residues. The germline V gene has CDR1 KGHSH and CDR2 LQKENI. CDR3 nucleotides: TGTGCCAGCTCACCACAGCAGGGGGGTTCTGGAAACACCATATATTTT. As protein: CASSPQQGGSGNTIYF.

J is TRBJ1-4 and V is TRBV7-8; perhaps TRBD1 as D (6 bases). The CDR3 contains 17 residues. Trimming left V 1 base short and J 5 bases short, with 17 bases between. Germline-derived CDR1 and CDR2 are SGHVS and FQNEAQ. CDR3 in DNA: TGTGCCAGCAGCTTAGTCCTCTCGACAGGCGGAAATGAAAAACTGTTTTTT. Translating gives CASSLVLSTGGNEKLFF.

The chain uses TRBV7-3 and TRBJ2-6; the match to TRBD1 covers 10 bases. V was clipped by 5 bases and J by 4 bases; unmatched bases: 8. This CDR3 region has 17 residues. CDR1 and CDR2 (germline): SGHTA, FQGTGA. CDR3 protein: CASSTGQGPRGANVLTF. For the CDR3, the DNA is TGTGCCAGCAGCACGGGACAGGGGCCCCGGGGGGCCAACGTCCTGACTTTC.

This clone was detected only once. The rearrangement joins TRBV6-1 to TRBJ2-7; D unresolved. Germline loops: CDR1 MNHNS, CDR2 SASEGT. The CDR3 covers 17 residues. With 4 bases removed from V and 0 bases from J, the gap between germline ends came to 19 bases. The DNA of the CDR3 is TGTGCCAGCAGTGCTACCGCCACAGAGCATTACTCCTACGAGCAGTACTTC. This codes for CASSATATEHYSYEQYF.

The chain is built from TRBV7-3 and TRBJ2-2, with TRBD2 matching over 12 bases. The germline CDR1 and CDR2 sequences are SGHTA and FQGTGA. This CDR3 has 18 residues. V dropped 2 bases and J dropped 0; count of bases not matched to a gene: 4. The CDR3 here is CASSLVASGGANTGELFF. The DNA for the CDR3 is TGTGCCAGCAGCTTAGTTGCTAGCGGGGGGGCGAACACCGGGGAGCTGTTTTTT.

The genes are TRBV6-1 and TRBJ1-2; tentatively, D is TRBD1 (6 bases). Trimming stripped 4 bases from V and 2 bases from J, with 11 bases between. The CDR3 runs 14 residues. Germline CDR1 is MNHNS and CDR2 is SASEGT. The CDR3, as DNA: TGTGCCAGCAGTGTAAGACAGGCAAACTATGGCTACACCTTC. This codes for CASSVRQANYGYTF.

This sequence joins TRBV28 and TRBJ1-5; D is perhaps TRBD1 (5 bases). The germline V gene encodes CDR1 MDHEN and CDR2 SYDVKM. V lost 6 bases to trimming and J lost 3 bases, with 12 bases between them. CDR3 length equals 14 residues. CDR3 sequence reads: CASSGRVTNQPQHF. CDR3 DNA: TGTGCCAGCAGCGGCAGGGTCACCAATCAGCCCCAGCATTTT.